The subject of this entry is one TCR beta chain. What it binds is unknown. This entry belongs to a study of OX40 agonist ivuxolimab in advanced cancers. In the study overall: The patients received agonistic anti-OX40 (CD134) antibody ivuxolimab. Findings and caveats of the study: No determination was made of the antigen specificity of the expanded peripheral T cells. Dose levels from 0.1 to 3.0 mg/kg saw CD4+ and CD8+ blood T cells expand clonally by week 6.

Libraries were prepared by immunoSEQ multiplex PCR; TCRdb keeps only in-frame clonotypes and omits some of them. The table includes roughly 30,000 clones, roughly 84% detected once. Patients with autoimmune history or systemic immunosuppression were excluded. Germline V gives CDR1 MNHEY, CDR2 SMNVEV (reference sequence). There are 15 residues in the CDR3. Trimming cost V 0 bases and J 6 bases, with 12 bases left between them. The clonotype originates from an adult with an advanced solid tumor such as melanoma, head and neck, liver or kidney cancer. This chain connects TRBV27 to TRBJ1-5, with TRBD1 as a possible D gene (5 bases). Here the sequenced sample was CD4+ or CD8+ T cells sorted from blood, taken in a trial of the OX40 agonist ivuxolimab. The CDR3 spells CASSLSSGGSQPQHF. The CDR3 region has the DNA TGTGCCAGCAGTTTATCCTCTGGGGGGAGTCAGCCCCAGCATTTT.